The source of this TCR beta chain is a study of Ad26.COV2.S vaccination and SARS-CoV-2 variants. Study summary: Participants got Ad26.COV2.S intramuscularly, once or twice 56 days apart.

The protocol was immunoSEQ multiplex PCR, while the TCRdb copy is restricted to in-frame clones and leaves out a portion. The repertoire consists of approximately 340,000 clones, with approximately 81% occurring once and the leading ten covering roughly 3.1%. Treatment noted: approximately 18 received Ad26.COV2.S at low or high dose, single or two shots; roughly five received placebo; per-sample allocation not given. The samples were gathered on day 63 after the first injection of vaccine or placebo. Spike of the Wuhan-strain SARS-CoV-2 was expressed by an Ad26 vector, which formed the vaccine. J was trimmed by 6 bases and V by 3 bases; bases with no gene match: 9. Germline V gene lookup returns CDR1 LGHDT and CDR2 YNNKEL (reference sequence). CDR3 length: 16 amino acids.

The chain employs TRBV3-1 (or the pseudogene TRBV3-2) and TRBJ1-3, with 9 nucleotides matching TRBD1. The sequences come from peripheral blood, collected in a trial of Ad26.COV2.S vaccine versus placebo. This receptor was identified in a person aged 18-60 years who received the Ad26.COV2.S COVID-19 vaccine or a placebo. The CDR3 reads CASSHLGGQGTNTIYF. The CDR3 DNA is TGTGCCAGCAGCCACTTAGGCGGACAGGGGACAAACACCATATATTTT.